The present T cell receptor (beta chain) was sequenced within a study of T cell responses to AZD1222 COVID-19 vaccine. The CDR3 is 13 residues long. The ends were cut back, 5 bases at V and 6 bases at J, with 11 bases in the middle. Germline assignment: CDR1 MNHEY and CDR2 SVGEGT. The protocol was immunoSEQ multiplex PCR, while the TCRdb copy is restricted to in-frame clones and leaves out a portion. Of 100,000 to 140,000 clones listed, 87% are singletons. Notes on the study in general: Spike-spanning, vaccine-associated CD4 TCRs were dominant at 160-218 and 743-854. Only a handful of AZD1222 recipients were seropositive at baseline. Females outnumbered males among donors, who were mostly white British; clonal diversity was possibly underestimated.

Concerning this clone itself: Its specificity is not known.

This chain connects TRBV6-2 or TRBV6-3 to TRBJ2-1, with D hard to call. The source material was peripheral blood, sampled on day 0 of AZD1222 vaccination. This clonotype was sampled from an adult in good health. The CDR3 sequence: CASSEPVLNEQFF. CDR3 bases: TGTGCCAGCAGTGAGCCGGTACTCAATGAGCAGTTCTTC.